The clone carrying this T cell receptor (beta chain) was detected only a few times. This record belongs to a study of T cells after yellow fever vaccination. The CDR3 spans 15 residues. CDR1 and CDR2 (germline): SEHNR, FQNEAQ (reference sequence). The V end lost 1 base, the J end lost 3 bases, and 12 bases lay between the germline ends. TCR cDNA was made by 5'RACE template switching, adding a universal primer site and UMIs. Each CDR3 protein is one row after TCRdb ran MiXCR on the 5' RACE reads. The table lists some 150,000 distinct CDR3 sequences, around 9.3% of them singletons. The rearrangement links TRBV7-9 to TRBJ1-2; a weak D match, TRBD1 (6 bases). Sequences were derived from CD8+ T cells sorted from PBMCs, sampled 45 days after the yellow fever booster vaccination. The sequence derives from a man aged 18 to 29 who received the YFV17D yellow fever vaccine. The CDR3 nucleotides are TGTGCCAGCAGCTTAGAACAGGGAGGTGACTATGGCTACACCTTC. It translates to CASSLEQGGDYGYTF.